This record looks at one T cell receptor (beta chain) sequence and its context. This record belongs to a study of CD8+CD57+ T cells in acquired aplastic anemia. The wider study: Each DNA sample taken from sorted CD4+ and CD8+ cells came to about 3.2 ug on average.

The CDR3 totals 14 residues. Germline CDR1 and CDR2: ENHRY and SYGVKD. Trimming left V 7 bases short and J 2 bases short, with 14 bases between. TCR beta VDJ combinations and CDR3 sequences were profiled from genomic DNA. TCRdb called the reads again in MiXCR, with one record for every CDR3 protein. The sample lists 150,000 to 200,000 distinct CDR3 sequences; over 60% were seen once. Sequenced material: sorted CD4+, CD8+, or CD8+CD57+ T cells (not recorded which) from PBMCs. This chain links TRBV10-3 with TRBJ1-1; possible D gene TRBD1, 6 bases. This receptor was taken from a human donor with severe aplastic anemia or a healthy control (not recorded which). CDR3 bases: TGTGCCATCACCCTGGGACAAGGAAACACTGAAGCTTTCTTT. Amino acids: CAITLGQGNTEAFF.